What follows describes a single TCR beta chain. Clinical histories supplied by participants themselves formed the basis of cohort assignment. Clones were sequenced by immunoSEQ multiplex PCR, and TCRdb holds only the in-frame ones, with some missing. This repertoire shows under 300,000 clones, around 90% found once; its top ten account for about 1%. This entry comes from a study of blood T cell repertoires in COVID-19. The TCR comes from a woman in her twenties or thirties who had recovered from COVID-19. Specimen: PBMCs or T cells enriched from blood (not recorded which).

The CDR3 bases are TGCGCCAGCAGCCTTGGGCCTACGAACACTGAAGCTTTCTTT. Translated: CASSLGPTNTEAFF. The V and J genes are TRBV5-1 and TRBJ1-1; the D is unclear. Trimming removed 4 bases from V and 1 base from J, with 11 bases in between. The CDR3 loop spans 14 amino acids. Germline CDR1 is SGHRS and CDR2 is YFSETQ. The complete variable domain, with remaining parts taken from reference TRBV5-1 and TRBJ1-1, reads KAGVTQTPRYLIKTRGQQVTLSCSPISGHRSVSWYQQTPGQGLQFLFEYFSETQRNKGNFPGRFSGRQFSNSRSEMNVSTLELGDSALYLCASSLGPTNTEAFFGQGTRLTVV.